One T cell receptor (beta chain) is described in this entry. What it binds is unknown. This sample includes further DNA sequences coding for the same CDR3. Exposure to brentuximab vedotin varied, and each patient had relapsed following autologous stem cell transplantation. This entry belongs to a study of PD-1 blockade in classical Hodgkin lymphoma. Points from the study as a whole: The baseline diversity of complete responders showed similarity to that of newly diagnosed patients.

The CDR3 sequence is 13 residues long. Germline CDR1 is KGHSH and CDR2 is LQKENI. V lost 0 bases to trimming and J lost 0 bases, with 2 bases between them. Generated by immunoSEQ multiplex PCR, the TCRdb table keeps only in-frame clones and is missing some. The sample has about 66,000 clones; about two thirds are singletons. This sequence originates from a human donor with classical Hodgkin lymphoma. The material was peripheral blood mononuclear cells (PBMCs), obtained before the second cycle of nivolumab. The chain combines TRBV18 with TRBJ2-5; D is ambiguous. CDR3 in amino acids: CASSPPNQETQYF. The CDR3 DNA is TGTGCCAGCTCACCACCGAACCAAGAGACCCAGTACTTC.